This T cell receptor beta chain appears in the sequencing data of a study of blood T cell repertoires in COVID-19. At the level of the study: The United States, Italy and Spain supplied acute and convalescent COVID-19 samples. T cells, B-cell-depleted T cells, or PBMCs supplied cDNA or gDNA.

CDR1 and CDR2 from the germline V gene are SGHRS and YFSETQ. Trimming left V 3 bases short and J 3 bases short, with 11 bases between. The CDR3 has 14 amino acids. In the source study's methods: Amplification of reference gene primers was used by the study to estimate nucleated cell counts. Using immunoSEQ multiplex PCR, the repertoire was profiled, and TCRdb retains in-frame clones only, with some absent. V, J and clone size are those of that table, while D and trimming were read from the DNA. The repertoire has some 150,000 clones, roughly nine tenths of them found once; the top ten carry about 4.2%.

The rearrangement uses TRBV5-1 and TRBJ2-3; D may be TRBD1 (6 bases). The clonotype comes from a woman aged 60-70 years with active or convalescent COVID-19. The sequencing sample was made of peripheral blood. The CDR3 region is CASSYRAPTDTQYF. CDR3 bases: TGCGCCAGCAGCTACAGGGCGCCTACAGATACGCAGTATTTT.